The 5 T cell receptor beta chains below all came from one sample that was sequenced in a study of blood T cells in healthy people across ages. Then a second PCR, running roughly 6 to 12 cycles, was carried out with a sample-barcoded 5' primer and a J-beta primer mix. TCRdb re-called the 5' RACE reads with MiXCR, one entry per CDR3 protein. The sample has about 1.4 million distinct CDR3 sequences, 59% seen once; the top ten hold roughly 6.3%. The sequenced material came from blood. All receptors derive from a young man in good health.

V gene TRBV5-1 combines with J gene TRBJ2-3; the D is unclear. With 3 bases removed from V and 2 bases from J, the gap between germline ends came to 13 bases. The CDR3 consists of 15 residues. The germline V gene has CDR1 SGHRS and CDR2 YFSETQ. The CDR3 region has the DNA TGCGCCAGCAGCTACAAGACTGCCTTCACAGATACGCAGTATTTT. Its translation: CASSYKTAFTDTQYF. Variable domain in full (rest from reference TRBV5-1 and TRBJ2-3): KAGVTQTPRYLIKTRGQQVTLSCSPISGHRSVSWYQQTPGQGLQFLFEYFSETQRNKGNFPGRFSGRQFSNSRSEMNVSTLELGDSALYLCASSYKTAFTDTQYFGPGTRLTVL.

This chain connects TRBV4-3 to TRBJ1-3; D is possibly TRBD1 (5 bases). From germline, CDR1 is LGHNA and CDR2 YSLEER. The CDR3 consists of 16 residues. V dropped 1 base and J dropped 0 bases, with 10 bases sitting between them. This CDR3 is CASSQVGQTSGNTIYF. The DNA of the CDR3 is TGCGCCAGCAGCCAAGTGGGGCAGACCTCTGGAAACACCATATATTTT.

This clonotype was counted between two and nine times. This chain joins TRBV4-1 and TRBJ2-1; D unclear. In germline, CDR1 is MGHRA, CDR2 YSYEKL. Trimming shortened V by 0 bases and J by 0 bases, and 9 bases separated the two germline ends. There are 16 residues in the CDR3. CDR3 protein: CASSQDPGDSYNEQFF. CDR3 DNA sequence: TGCGCCAGCAGCCAAGATCCTGGAGACTCCTACAATGAGCAGTTCTTC.

The chain employs TRBV29-1 and TRBJ1-2; 8 bases agree with TRBD1. CDR3 length: 13 residues. Germline CDR1 SQVTM, CDR2 ANQGSEA. Losses at the gene ends were 2 bases for V and 7 bases for J; bases not matched to a gene: 6. In nucleotides, the CDR3 is TGCAGCGTTGAATGGGGACAGGTGGCTGGCTACACCTTC. It specifies CSVEWGQVAGYTF.

This chain connects TRBV27 to TRBJ2-3; 8 bases are shared with TRBD1. The CDR3 runs to 15 residues. J was trimmed by 3 bases and V by 5 bases; bases with no gene match: 7. Germline V gene lookup returns CDR1 MNHEY and CDR2 SMNVEV (reference sequence). CDR3 loop: CASSPTGAGTDTQYF. CDR3 DNA sequence: TGTGCCAGCAGTCCGACAGGGGCGGGTACAGATACGCAGTATTTT.